The 32 T cell receptor beta chains listed next were all sequenced from one sample in a study of identical twins (TCRdb year 2016). Library generation was performed with 5' RACE. The sample was run on an Illumina HiSeq 2000. The public reads were quality trimmed at Q25 with fastp and then assembled into clones with MiXCR by TCRdb, keeping productive beta chains. One record per CDR3 amino acid sequence lists the most common genes and DNA. In this sample the table shows some 440,000 distinct CDR3 sequences, 20% to 30% of which occur a single time. Of the sample, around 3% falls within the top ten clones. The same sample was also studied in work on T cells expressing NK-cell markers.

Input material: CD4+ T cells sorted from blood. Every receptor here comes from a woman aged 18-35 years in good health.

This chain uses TRBV5-1 with TRBJ2-7; 9 nucleotides agree with TRBD2. Germline-derived CDR1 and CDR2 are SGHRS and YFSETQ. V lost 7 bases, J lost 2 bases, and 7 bases stayed unmatched. The CDR3 covers 14 residues. Here the CDR3 reads CASGGTSTAYEQYF. In nucleotides, the CDR3 is TGCGCCAGCGGAGGGACTAGCACTGCCTACGAGCAGTACTTC.

This clonotype occurred a few times. The V gene is TRBV6-1, the J gene TRBJ2-2, with 7 bases fitting TRBD2. The CDR3 extends over 15 amino acids. Germline V gene sequence: CDR1 MNHNS, CDR2 SASEGT. The CDR3 sequence is CASHRAGQAGRELFF. CDR3 DNA sequence: TGTGCTTCTCATCGAGCGGGGCAAGCTGGCAGGGAGCTGTTTTTT.

The table lists this clonotype with many counts. This chain connects TRBV20-1 to TRBJ1-1; TRBD1 matches 8 bases. The CDR3 consists of 14 residues. The germline CDR1 and CDR2 sequences are DFQATT and SNEGSKA (reference sequence). The trim removed 4 bases at V and 8 bases at J, leaving 12 bases unmatched. DNA for the CDR3: TGCAGTGCTATCCCGGGACAGGCTTCGGCGGAAGCTTTCTTT. Translating gives CSAIPGQASAEAFF.

The rearrangement uses TRBV5-5 and TRBJ2-1, with D tentatively TRBD1 or TRBD2 (5 bases each). V was shortened by 2 bases and J by 6 bases, with 12 bases between the two germline ends. The CDR3 has 14 residues. Germline V lookup: CDR1 SGHKS, CDR2 YYEKEE (reference sequence). The CDR3 is CASSFSAGSNEQFF. CDR3 sequence (DNA): TGTGCCAGCAGCTTTTCCGCAGGGAGCAATGAGCAGTTCTTC.

This chain connects TRBV6-1 to TRBJ2-2; a possible D gene is TRBD2 (7 bases). CDR1 MNHNS and CDR2 SASEGT come from the germline V gene. The CDR3 has 18 amino acids. Trimming pared 5 bases from V and 5 bases from J, leaving 24 bases between. CDR3 residues: CASSRVGGGGFMTGELFF. In DNA, the CDR3 is TGTGCCAGCAGTCGGGTTGGAGGGGGAGGGTTCATGACCGGGGAGCTGTTTTTT.

In its sample, this clonotype was seen a few times. The chain has TRBV10-3 and TRBJ1-2, with 7 bases lining up with TRBD1. V dropped 5 bases and J dropped 5; count of bases not matched to a gene: 5. The CDR3 is 13 amino acids. The germline V gene has CDR1 ENHRY and CDR2 SYGVKD. The CDR3 region is CAISRDRLYGYTF. CDR3 sequence (DNA): TGTGCCATCAGTAGGGACAGACTTTATGGCTACACCTTC.

There are many counts of this clonotype. The chain joins TRBV29-1 to TRBJ2-3; no clear D. The CDR3 totals 13 residues. Germline CDR1 reads SQVTM; CDR2 reads ANQGSEA. Trimming cost V 3 bases and J 0 bases, with 7 bases left between them. CDR3 amino acids: CSVDAGSTDTQYF. In DNA, the CDR3 is TGCAGCGTTGATGCTGGGAGCACAGATACGCAGTATTTT.

The chain combines TRBV4-2 with TRBJ2-1, with a weak D call TRBD1 (5 bases). Germline V CDR1 and CDR2: LGHNA, YNFKEQ. The CDR3 covers 14 residues. V lost 0 bases and J 8 bases, leaving 11 bases between the germline ends. In nucleotides, the CDR3 is TGTGCCAGCAGCCAAGAGACAGCATCGGATGAGCAGTTCTTC. Translation gives CASSQETASDEQFF.

The chain links TRBV20-1 to TRBJ2-3, with TRBD2 identical over 9 bases. The CDR3 loop spans 13 amino acids. CDR1 is DFQATT and CDR2 is SNEGSKA in the germline V gene (reference sequence). Trimming took 5 bases from V and 5 from J; bases not matched to a gene: 5. The CDR3 sequence: CSAGGLALDTQYF. The DNA for the CDR3 is TGCAGTGCTGGGGGACTAGCATTAGATACGCAGTATTTT.

This chain joins TRBV9 and TRBJ2-1, with D uncertain. CDR3 length: 13 amino acids. In germline, CDR1 is SGDLS, CDR2 YYNGEE. V lost 0 bases and J 7 bases, leaving 8 bases between the germline ends. This chain's CDR3 is CASSVVVENEQFF. The CDR3 DNA reads as TGTGCCAGCAGCGTAGTGGTAGAAAATGAGCAGTTCTTC.

This sequence joins TRBV11-2 and TRBJ2-3; D is uncertain. The germline CDR1 and CDR2 sequences are SGHAT and FQNNGV. V dropped 3 bases and J dropped 9 bases, with 16 bases sitting between them. The length of the CDR3 is 14 residues. CDR3 DNA sequence: TGTGCCAGCAGCTTTCAGGCCGGCCTCGGAACGCAGTATTTT. Translated, it gives CASSFQAGLGTQYF.

This chain uses TRBV6-5 with TRBJ2-7; the D gene is possibly TRBD2 (6 bases). The CDR3 runs to 14 residues. Per the germline V gene, CDR1 is MNHEY and CDR2 is SVGAGI. V shed 0 bases and J shed 2 bases, with 8 bases lying between them. The DNA for the CDR3 is TGTGCCAGCAGTTACTCGTCGGGGGCCTACGAGCAGTACTTC. Translation: CASSYSSGAYEQYF.

V usage is TRBV3-1 and J usage is TRBJ2-5; TRBD2 matches 11 bases. With 4 bases clipped from V and 4 bases from J, the junction kept 8 bases outside the gene matches. The CDR3 has 16 amino acids. The germline V gene encodes CDR1 LGHDT and CDR2 YNNKEL (reference sequence). CDR3 coding DNA: TGTGCCAGCAGCCGTGCTAGCGGGGGGTATGGAGAGACCCAGTACTTC. Residues: CASSRASGGYGETQYF.

The genes are TRBV2 and TRBJ2-7; D is possibly TRBD1 or TRBD2 (5 bases each). V lost 2 bases and J 9 bases, leaving 23 bases between the germline ends. The germline CDR1 and CDR2 sequences are SNHLY and FYNNEI. The length of the CDR3 is 16 residues. The CDR3 DNA is TGTGCCAGCAGTGAACTGAGTGTAGGGGCAGGAGGAGTGCAGTACTTC. This translates into CASSELSVGAGGVQYF.

The genes are TRBV29-1 and TRBJ2-7, with a weak D call TRBD1 (6 bases). V was cut by 4 bases and J by 9 bases, with 22 bases left in between. Germline CDR1 is SQVTM and CDR2 is ANQGSEA. CDR3 length equals 14 residues. CDR3 amino acids: CSVAVGWPKGGQYF. CDR3 nucleotide sequence: TGCAGCGTTGCAGTGGGGTGGCCAAAAGGGGGGCAGTACTTC.

The chain joins TRBV29-1 to TRBJ1-3; 7 bases match TRBD1. Germline V gene lookup returns CDR1 SQVTM and CDR2 ANQGSEA. The junction had 27 bases not matched to a gene; V was cut back by 7 bases and J by 0 bases. This CDR3 comprises 21 residues. The CDR3 region has the DNA TGCAGCGCTTCGGGATGGAGAGGGGGCGGACGGAGAGGGGGCTCTGGAAACACCATATATTTT. It codes for CSASGWRGGGRRGGSGNTIYF. Full variable domain (remainder filled in from reference TRBV29-1 and TRBJ1-3): SAVISQKPSRDICQRGTSLTIQCQVDSQVTMMFWYRQQPGQSLTLIATANQGSEATYESGFVIDKFPISRPNLTFSTLTVSNMSPEDSSIYLCSASGWRGGGRRGGSGNTIYFGEGSWLTVV.

The chain uses TRBV20-1 and TRBJ1-2; D gene uncertain. CDR1 is DFQATT and CDR2 is SNEGSKA in the germline V gene (reference sequence). CDR3 length: 11 residues. The CDR3 loop is CSALVVFGYTF. In nucleotides, the CDR3 is TGCAGCGCCTTGGTTGTTTTTGGCTACACCTTC.

The J gene is TRBJ2-2, the V gene TRBV3-1; D is perhaps TRBD2 (6 bases). The CDR3 spans 16 residues. The germline CDR1 and CDR2 sequences are LGHDT and YNNKEL (reference sequence). Trimming shortened V by 6 bases and J by 0 bases, and 14 bases separated the two germline ends. The CDR3 DNA follows: TGTGCCAGCAGGGGACGGGGGACTTCGAACACCGGGGAGCTGTTTTTT. Protein: CASRGRGTSNTGELFF.

The table lists this clonotype with a few counts. The gene calls are TRBV12-3 or TRBV12-4 and TRBJ2-3, with TRBD1 as a possible D gene (5 bases). The CDR3 runs 13 residues. Between the trimmed V and J ends, which lost 6 bases and 4 bases, there was a span of 11 bases. This chain's CDR3 is CASRSVGADTQYF. The CDR3 DNA is TGTGCCAGCAGGTCCGTAGGGGCAGATACGCAGTATTTT.

The chain employs TRBV12-3 or TRBV12-4 and TRBJ2-5; D may be TRBD1 (6 bases). Trimming cost V 6 bases and J 5 bases, with 16 bases left between them. The CDR3 totals 14 residues. The CDR3, as DNA: TGTGCCAGCAGCCAACAGGGCACCGAGGAGACCCAGTACTTC. Its translation: CASSQQGTEETQYF.

The chain uses TRBV29-1 and TRBJ2-5; TRBD2 aligns across 12 bases. This CDR3 region has 15 residues. Trimming took 5 bases from V and 5 from J; bases not matched to a gene: 9. Looked up from germline, CDR1 is SQVTM and CDR2 is ANQGSEA. CDR3: CSVRRGLAGRETQYF. The CDR3 DNA follows: TGCAGCGTTCGGAGAGGACTAGCGGGACGGGAGACCCAGTACTTC.

A few counts support this clonotype. The chain has TRBV6-6 and TRBJ2-7, with D unresolved. CDR3 length: 11 amino acids. CDR1 MNHNY and CDR2 SVGAGI come from the germline V gene (reference sequence). The V end lost 2 bases, the J end lost 6 bases, and 5 bases lay between the germline ends. CDR3: CASSYMGEQYF. In DNA, the CDR3 is TGTGCCAGCAGTTACATGGGCGAGCAGTACTTC.

The chain carries TRBV5-1 and TRBJ2-7, with 12 bases that match TRBD1. The CDR3 totals 15 residues. Looked up from germline, CDR1 is SGHRS and CDR2 is YFSETQ. V shed 2 bases and J 7 bases; nucleotides not matched to a gene: 7. CDR3 coding DNA: TGCGCCAGCAGCTTAGGGACAGGGGGCTCTTTTGAGCAGTACTTC. It encodes CASSLGTGGSFEQYF.

This clonotype was counted ten times or more. The V and J genes are TRBV15 and TRBJ2-5; D assignment may be TRBD1 or TRBD2 (5 bases each). The germline gives CDR1 LNHNV, CDR2 YYDKDF (reference sequence). This CDR3 comprises 14 residues. Trimming removed 0 bases from V and 4 bases from J, with 9 bases in between. CDR3 sequence: CATSREAGRETQYF. The CDR3 coding sequence is TGTGCCACCAGCAGAGAGGCAGGGAGAGAGACCCAGTACTTC.

This clonotype was recorded once. This sequence joins TRBV7-9 and TRBJ2-7; possibly TRBD1 for D (6 bases). Germline V gene sequence: CDR1 SEHNR, CDR2 FQNEAQ (reference sequence). The CDR3 covers 14 residues. The V end lost 5 bases, the J end lost 0 bases, and 11 bases lay between the germline ends. The CDR3 DNA reads TGTGCCAGCAGCCCGAACAGGGACTCCTACGAGCAGTACTTC. The encoded protein is CASSPNRDSYEQYF. Drawing the rest from reference TRBV7-9 and TRBJ2-7, the complete variable domain is DTGVSQNPRHKITKRGQNVTFRCDPISEHNRLYWYRQTLGQGPEFLTYFQNEAQLEKSRLLSDRFSAERPKGSFSTLEIQRTEQGDSAMYLCASSPNRDSYEQYFGPGTRLTVT.

The chain recombines TRBV6-5 with TRBJ1-1; a weak D match, TRBD1 (6 bases). This CDR3 is built from 17 residues. The germline V and J ends were trimmed by 0 bases and 10 bases, with 24 bases remaining between them. CDR1 and CDR2 from the germline V gene are MNHEY and SVGAGI. CDR3 in DNA: TGTGCCAGCAGTTACTCGACGCAGGGACATATCCTAAAGGGAGCTTTCTTT. Its translation is CASSYSTQGHILKGAFF.

This clonotype has more than one count but fewer than ten. This rearrangement joins TRBV11-3 to TRBJ2-3; D is unresolved. Germline CDR1 and CDR2: SGHNT and YENEEA. The CDR3 sequence is 13 residues long. Trimming removed 1 base at V and 4 bases at J, with 6 bases between. The CDR3 DNA reads as TGTGCCAGCAGCTTAGTCCGGGCAGATACGCAGTATTTT. It yields the protein CASSLVRADTQYF.

The J gene is TRBJ2-1, the V gene TRBV20-1; 12 positions agree with TRBD2. The V gene's germline CDR1 is DFQATT and CDR2 SNEGSKA (reference sequence). Trimming cost V 7 bases and J 8 bases; bases outside gene matches: 12. This CDR3 spans 15 amino acids. CDR3 sequence (DNA): TGCAGTGTCACGTCGACTAGCGGGAGAACGGATGAGCAGTTCTTC. It encodes CSVTSTSGRTDEQFF.

J is TRBJ2-5 and V is TRBV5-1; possibly TRBD1 for D (6 bases). Trimming shortened V by 2 bases and J by 4 bases, and 12 bases separated the two germline ends. Germline CDR1 reads SGHRS; CDR2 reads YFSETQ. The CDR3 is 14 amino acids. CDR3 sequence: CASSFEGVGETQYF. DNA for the CDR3: TGCGCCAGCAGCTTCGAGGGGGTTGGAGAGACCCAGTACTTC.

This rearrangement joins TRBV5-4 to TRBJ1-1, with TRBD1 identical over 9 bases. After removal of 3 bases from V and 5 bases from J, the junction contained 5 bases not matched to a gene. This CDR3 has 14 amino acids. Looked up from germline, CDR1 is SGHNT and CDR2 is YYREEE (reference sequence). The CDR3 reads CASSWDREGTEAFF. The CDR3 DNA follows: TGTGCCAGCAGCTGGGACAGGGAGGGTACTGAAGCTTTCTTT. Supplemented by reference TRBV5-4 and TRBJ1-1, the full variable domain reads ETGVTQSPTHLIKTRGQQVTLRCSSQSGHNTVSWYQQALGQGPQFIFQYYREEENGRGNFPPRFSGLQFPNYSSELNVNALELDDSALYLCASSWDREGTEAFFGQGTRLTVV.

There are many counts of this clonotype. This sequence joins TRBV5-1 and TRBJ2-1; D remains ambiguous. The germline CDR1 and CDR2 sequences are SGHRS and YFSETQ. There are 15 residues in the CDR3. V was pared by 0 bases and J by 3 bases, with 10 bases between. The CDR3 reads CASSLGWSSYNEQFF. In nucleotides, the CDR3 is TGCGCCAGCAGCTTGGGCTGGAGCAGCTACAATGAGCAGTTCTTC.

In its sample, this clonotype was seen a few times. The V and J genes are TRBV20-1 and TRBJ2-3; D unclear. V dropped 6 bases and J dropped 12 bases, with 19 bases sitting between them. The CDR3 length is 12 residues. CDR1 is DFQATT, CDR2 SNEGSKA, per germline (reference sequence). CDR3 loop: CSAQANKRVQYF. The DNA of the CDR3 is TGCAGTGCGCAGGCAAATAAAAGGGTTCAGTATTTT.